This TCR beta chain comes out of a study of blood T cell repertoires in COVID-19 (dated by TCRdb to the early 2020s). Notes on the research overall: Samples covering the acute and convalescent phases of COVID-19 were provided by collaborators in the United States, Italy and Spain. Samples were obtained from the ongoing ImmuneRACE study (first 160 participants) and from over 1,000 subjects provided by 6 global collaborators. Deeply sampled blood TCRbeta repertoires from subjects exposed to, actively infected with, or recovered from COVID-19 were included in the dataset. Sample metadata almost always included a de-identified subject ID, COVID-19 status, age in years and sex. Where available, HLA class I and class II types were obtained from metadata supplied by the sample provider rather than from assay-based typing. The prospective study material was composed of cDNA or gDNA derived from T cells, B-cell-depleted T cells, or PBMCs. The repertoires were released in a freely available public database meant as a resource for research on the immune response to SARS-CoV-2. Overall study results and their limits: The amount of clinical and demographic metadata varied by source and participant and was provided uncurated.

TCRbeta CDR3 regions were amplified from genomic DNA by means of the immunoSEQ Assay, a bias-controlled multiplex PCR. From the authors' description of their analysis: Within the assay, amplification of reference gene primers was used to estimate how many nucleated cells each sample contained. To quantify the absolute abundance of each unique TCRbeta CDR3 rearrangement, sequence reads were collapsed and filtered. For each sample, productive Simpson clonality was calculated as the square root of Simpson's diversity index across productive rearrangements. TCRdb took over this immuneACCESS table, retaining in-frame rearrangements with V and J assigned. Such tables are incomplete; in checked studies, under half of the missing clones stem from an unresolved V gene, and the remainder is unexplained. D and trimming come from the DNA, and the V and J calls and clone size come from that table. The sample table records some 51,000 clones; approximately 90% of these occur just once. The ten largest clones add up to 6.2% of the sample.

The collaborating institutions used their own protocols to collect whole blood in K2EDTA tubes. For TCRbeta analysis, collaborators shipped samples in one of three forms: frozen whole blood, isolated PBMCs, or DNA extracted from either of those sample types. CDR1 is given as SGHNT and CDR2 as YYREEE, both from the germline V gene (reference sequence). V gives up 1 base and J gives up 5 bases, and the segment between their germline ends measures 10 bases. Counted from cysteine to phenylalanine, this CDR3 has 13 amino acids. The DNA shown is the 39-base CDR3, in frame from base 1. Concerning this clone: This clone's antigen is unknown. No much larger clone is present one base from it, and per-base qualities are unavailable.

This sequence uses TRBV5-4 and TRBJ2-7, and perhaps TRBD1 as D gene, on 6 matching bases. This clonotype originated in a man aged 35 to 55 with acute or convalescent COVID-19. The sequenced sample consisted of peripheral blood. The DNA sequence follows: TGTGCCAGCAGCTTGAGGGGGAGCCACGAGCAGTACTTC. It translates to CASSLRGSHEQYF.